The 8 T cell receptor beta chains listed next were all sequenced from one sample in a study of shared clonotypes between healthy human individuals. It was CD45RO-negative cells, positively selected for CCR7, that made up naive CD8 cells, with terminally differentiated effector memory CD45RA+ cells excluded. The method was immunoSEQ multiplex PCR; TCRdb's version includes in-frame clones alone and lacks a portion of them. The table records about 2.2 million clones, just under 95% of them present only once. Sequences were obtained from naive CD8+ T cells from PBMCs. These receptors all stem from a man aged 18 to 30 in good health. Some clones in this sample may be carry-over from other donors' samples.

The chain couples TRBV19 to TRBJ1-1; no clear D. Germline V CDR1 and CDR2: LNHDA, SQIVND (reference sequence). The CDR3 is made up of 13 amino acids. Trimming removed 8 bases from V and 5 bases from J, with 15 bases in between. CDR3: CASGPGLRTEAFF. CDR3 DNA: TGTGCCAGTGGGCCAGGCCTACGAACTGAAGCTTTCTTT.

With regard to this clone: Other DNA variants within this sample encode the same CDR3. The chain has TRBV27 and TRBJ2-3; TRBD2 matches at 8 bases. Per germline, CDR1 MNHEY and CDR2 SMNVEV (reference sequence). There are 15 residues in the CDR3. With 1 base clipped from V and 2 bases from J, the junction kept 2 bases outside the gene matches. CDR3: CASSLLAGTTDTQYF. The CDR3 DNA is TGTGCCAGCAGTTTATTAGCGGGGACCACAGATACGCAGTATTTT.

This rearrangement joins TRBV10-2 to TRBJ2-3, with no clear D. The V gene lost 1 base and the J gene lost 3 bases, with 5 bases spanning the gap. CDR1 is WSHSY and CDR2 is SAAADI in the germline V gene. The CDR3 is made up of 13 amino acids. The CDR3 DNA reads as TGCGCCAGCAGTGAGTACGGGACAGATACGCAGTATTTT. It is translated as CASSEYGTDTQYF.

The chain carries TRBV7-2 and TRBJ2-1; D possibly corresponds to TRBD2 (6 bases). The length of the CDR3 is 12 residues. Looked up from germline, CDR1 is SGHTA and CDR2 is FQGNSA. V lost 1 base, J lost 9 bases, and 7 bases lay in between. The CDR3 sequence is CASSLGGGEQFF. The CDR3, as DNA: TGTGCCAGCAGCTTAGGGGGAGGTGAGCAGTTCTTC.

V usage is TRBV6-5 and J usage is TRBJ2-7, with D perhaps TRBD1 (5 bases). Per germline, CDR1 MNHEY and CDR2 SVGAGI. V dropped 6 bases and J dropped 3 bases, with 18 bases sitting between them. CDR3 length equals 15 residues. CDR3 bases: TGTGCCAGCAGACCCGACAGATTCGATTTCTACGAGCAGTACTTC. Its protein product is CASRPDRFDFYEQYF.

V is TRBV7-8 and J is TRBJ1-5; weak D call: TRBD1 (6 bases). The germline gives CDR1 SGHVS, CDR2 FQNEAQ. V was trimmed by 1 base and J by 0 bases, leaving 16 bases between them. This CDR3 region has 18 residues. This CDR3 reads CASSLGLMGAYSNQPQHF. CDR3 nucleotides: TGTGCCAGCAGCTTAGGTCTCATGGGGGCATATAGCAATCAGCCCCAGCATTTT.

The rearrangement uses TRBV25-1 and TRBJ2-7, with D perhaps TRBD2 (6 bases). CDR3 length equals 16 residues. V was shortened by 1 base and J by 5 bases, with 18 bases between the two germline ends. Germline lookup yields CDR1 MGHDK and CDR2 SYGVNS. CDR3: CASSEFWRDGKNEQYF. The CDR3, as DNA: TGTGCCAGCAGTGAATTTTGGAGGGACGGTAAAAACGAGCAGTACTTC.

The chain employs TRBV10-3 and TRBJ2-7; TRBD2 might be the D (6 bases). CDR3 length: 15 amino acids. Looked up from germline, CDR1 is ENHRY and CDR2 is SYGVKD. V lost 10 bases and J 5 bases, leaving 24 bases between the germline ends. As DNA, the CDR3 is TGTGCCACCGTCGGGCCCCATGGAGGGAAGGACGAGCAGTACTTC. Amino acids: CATVGPHGGKDEQYF.